A selection of T cell receptor beta chains follows, all from one sample in a study of blood T cell repertoires in COVID-19. Repertoires were generated with immunoSEQ multiplex PCR, while TCRdb's copy carries only in-frame clones and drops some. The sample lists some 150,000 clones, 65% to 90% occurring once. Sequenced: peripheral blood. Every receptor here comes from a woman aged 55-75 years with COVID-19, enrolled during active disease. Both conserved end residues are part of each CDR3. D genes are given only for firm matches. Size is omitted from some rows. Given values are once, few, many or a class for expanded clones.

size: -; D: -; V: TRBV12-3/TRBV12-4; J: TRBJ1-1; DNA: TGTGCCAGCAGTTTGATCCCCGGGGGGATGGCTTTCTTT; CDR3: CASSLIPGGMAFF
size: -; D: -; V: TRBV5-1; J: TRBJ1-1; DNA: TGCGCCAGCAGGCCCGCCGGGACACCGAACACTGAAGCTTTCTTT; CDR3: CASRPAGTPNTEAFF
size: -; D: -; V: TRBV18; J: TRBJ1-3; DNA: TGTGCCAGCTCATATCAGGGTTCCACTGGAAACACCATATATTTT; CDR3: CASSYQGSTGNTIYF
size: -; D: TRBD2; V: TRBV7-3; J: TRBJ2-1; DNA: TGTGCCAGCAGCCCCAGACTAGCGGGAGAAACCAATGAGCAGTTCTTC; CDR3: CASSPRLAGETNEQFF
size: -; D: TRBD1; V: TRBV3-1/TRBV3-2; J: TRBJ1-1; DNA: TGTGCCAGCAGCCCCCGGACAGGGGGTCTGAACACTGAAGCTTTCTTT; CDR3: CASSPRTGGLNTEAFF
size: -; D: TRBD1; V: TRBV23-1; J: TRBJ2-3; DNA: TGCGCCAGCAGTCAATCTGGTGCCCTTGGGACAGGGCTCAGCACAGATACGCAGTATTTT; CDR3: CASSQSGALGTGLSTDTQYF
size: once; D: TRBD1; V: TRBV7-9; J: TRBJ2-7; DNA: TGTGCCAGCAGACCCGGGACAGTGACCTACGAGCAGTACTTC; CDR3: CASRPGTVTYEQYF
size: -; D: -; V: TRBV27; J: TRBJ1-1; DNA: TGTGCCAGCAGTTTACGGCCGGGGGGCGCAGGCGAAGCTTTCTTT; CDR3: CASSLRPGGAGEAFF
size: -; D: -; V: TRBV19; J: TRBJ1-2; DNA: TGTGCCAGTAGTACCGCACCCGGACAGAACTATGGCTACACCTTC; CDR3: CASSTAPGQNYGYTF
size: few; D: -; V: TRBV6-4; J: TRBJ2-3; DNA: TGTGCCAGCAGTGTACAGGGCCCCACAGATACGCAGTATTTT; CDR3: CASSVQGPTDTQYF
size: -; D: TRBD2; V: TRBV7-3; J: TRBJ2-5; DNA: TGTGCCAGCAGCGCGACTAGCGGGGTAGAGACCCAGTACTTC; CDR3: CASSATSGVETQYF
size: -; D: -; V: TRBV2; J: TRBJ1-1; DNA: TGTGCCAGCAGTGAAGCGGCAGTCATGAACACTGAAGCTTTCTTT; CDR3: CASSEAAVMNTEAFF
size: -; D: TRBD2; V: TRBV3-1/TRBV3-2; J: TRBJ2-7; DNA: TGTGCCAGCAGCCAGTCGACTAGCGGGAGTTACGAGCAGTACTTC; CDR3: CASSQSTSGSYEQYF
size: -; D: TRBD1; V: TRBV5-1; J: TRBJ1-3; DNA: TGCGCCAGCAGCTTTTTGACAGGGTCTGGAAACACCATATATTTT; CDR3: CASSFLTGSGNTIYF
size: -; D: -; V: TRBV7-3; J: TRBJ2-1; DNA: TGTGCCAGCAGCTCAGGGATGGCGACCTACAATGAGCAGTTCTTC; CDR3: CASSSGMATYNEQFF
size: -; D: -; V: TRBV4-2; J: TRBJ1-1; DNA: TGTGCCAGCAGCCGTGACAGGTCCTACACTGAAGCTTTCTTT; CDR3: CASSRDRSYTEAFF
size: -; D: -; V: TRBV14; J: TRBJ2-7; DNA: TGTGCCAGCAGCCAAGGGAGGGGGCTAATTATCTACGAGCAGTACTTC; CDR3: CASSQGRGLIIYEQYF
size: -; D: -; V: TRBV10-1; J: TRBJ1-1; DNA: TGCGCCAGCAGTGAGCGGGGGGATAGGACTGAAGCTTTCTTT; CDR3: CASSERGDRTEAFF
size: -; D: -; V: TRBV3-1/TRBV3-2; J: TRBJ1-4; DNA: TGTGCCAGCAGCCGACTGACGGAGGAAAAACTGTTTTTT; CDR3: CASSRLTEEKLFF
size: -; D: TRBD2; V: TRBV18; J: TRBJ2-3; DNA: TGTGCCAGCTCACCACCGGGTCGACTAGCGGGAGCAGGGACAGATACGCAGTATTTT; CDR3: CASSPPGRLAGAGTDTQYF
size: -; D: TRBD1; V: TRBV12-5; J: TRBJ1-1; DNA: TGTGCTAGTGGTTTGGTTATGACAGGGGGCCCGAACACTGAAGCTTTCTTT; CDR3: CASGLVMTGGPNTEAFF
size: -; D: -; V: TRBV6-1; J: TRBJ1-5; DNA: TGTGCCAGCAGTGAATCAGGGTACAATCAGCCCCAGCATTTT; CDR3: CASSESGYNQPQHF
size: -; D: TRBD2; V: TRBV4-2; J: TRBJ2-1; DNA: TGTGCCAGCAGCCAAGAGCCGGGGGGGGGCCAGAATGAGCAGTTCTTC; CDR3: CASSQEPGGGQNEQFF
size: -; D: TRBD2; V: TRBV11-2; J: TRBJ2-7; DNA: TGTGCCAGCAGAGATCGGGAGGCCTCCTACGAGCAGTACTTC; CDR3: CASRDREASYEQYF
size: -; D: TRBD2; V: TRBV7-3; J: TRBJ2-1; DNA: TGTGCCAGCAGCCGGGGGAGGGACTCAGAGCAGTTCTTC; CDR3: CASSRGRDSEQFF
size: few; D: -; V: TRBV29-1; J: TRBJ1-1; DNA: TGCAGCGTCTGCCCTGACAGCCAGGAGACTGAAGCTTTCTTT; CDR3: CSVCPDSQETEAFF
size: -; D: TRBD2; V: TRBV4-1; J: TRBJ2-7; DNA: TGCGCCAGCAGCCAAGATATGGCGGGAGTGTACGAGCAGTACTTC; CDR3: CASSQDMAGVYEQYF
size: -; D: -; V: TRBV5-4; J: TRBJ2-2; DNA: TGTGCCAGCAGCGCCACAGGGACGTCCGGGGAGCTGTTTTTT; CDR3: CASSATGTSGELFF
size: -; D: TRBD1; V: TRBV6-5; J: TRBJ1-1; DNA: TGTGCCAGCACTAACAGGGGGCTAAACACTGAAGCTTTCTTT; CDR3: CASTNRGLNTEAFF
size: -; D: -; V: TRBV6-5; J: TRBJ2-1; DNA: TGTGCCAGCAGGTCGAGGAGGCACAATGAGCAGTTCTTC; CDR3: CASRSRRHNEQFF
size: -; D: -; V: TRBV19; J: TRBJ2-3; DNA: TGTGCCAGTAGTATTTGGAGAGATACGCAGTATTTT; CDR3: CASSIWRDTQYF
size: -; D: -; V: TRBV4-2; J: TRBJ1-2; DNA: TGTGCCAGCAGCCAAGAGGGGGCCCTCTATGGCTACACCTTC; CDR3: CASSQEGALYGYTF
size: once; D: -; V: TRBV7-9; J: TRBJ2-3; DNA: TGTGCCAGCAGCGCGACAGGTGGGGCCACAGATACGCAGTATTTT; CDR3: CASSATGGATDTQYF
size: -; D: TRBD2; V: TRBV19; J: TRBJ2-2; DNA: TGTGCCAGTAGTCCCCCTCCGGCGGGAGGGCCACGGGGGGCCGGGGAGCTGTTTTTT; CDR3: CASSPPPAGGPRGAGELFF
size: once; D: TRBD1; V: TRBV6-6; J: TRBJ1-3; DNA: TGTGCCAGCAGTTACTCCGACAGGGGAAGAAACACCATATATTTT; CDR3: CASSYSDRGRNTIYF
size: medium-sized; D: TRBD2; V: TRBV27; J: TRBJ2-7; DNA: TGTGCCAGCGCCCTTGTAGCGGGGGCCTACGAGCAGTACTTC; CDR3: CASALVAGAYEQYF
size: -; D: TRBD1; V: TRBV6-4; J: TRBJ1-4; DNA: TGTGCCAGCAGATCGACAGGGGGCGCTAATGAAAAACTGTTTTTT; CDR3: CASRSTGGANEKLFF